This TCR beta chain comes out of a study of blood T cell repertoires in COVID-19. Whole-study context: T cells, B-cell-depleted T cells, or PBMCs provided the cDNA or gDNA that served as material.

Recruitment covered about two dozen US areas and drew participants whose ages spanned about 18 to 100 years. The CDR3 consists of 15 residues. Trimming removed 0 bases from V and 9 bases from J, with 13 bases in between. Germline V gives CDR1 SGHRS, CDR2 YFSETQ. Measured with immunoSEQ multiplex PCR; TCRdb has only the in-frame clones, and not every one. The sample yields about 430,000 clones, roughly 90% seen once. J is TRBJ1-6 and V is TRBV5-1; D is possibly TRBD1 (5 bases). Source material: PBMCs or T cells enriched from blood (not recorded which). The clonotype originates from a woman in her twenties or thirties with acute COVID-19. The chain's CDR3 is CASSLGDSLISPLHF. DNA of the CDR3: TGCGCCAGCAGCTTGGGGGACTCCCTAATTTCACCCCTCCACTTT.